These 23 T cell receptor beta chains originate from one sample sequenced in a study of shared clonotypes between healthy human individuals. Profiling relied on immunoSEQ multiplex PCR, and the TCRdb table lists in-frame clones only, not all of them. This table holds over 2 million clones, roughly 94% found once. Sequenced material: naive CD4+ T cells sorted from blood. Subset indicated: CD45RA+ positively selected. The receptors were sampled from a man younger than 35 in good health.

This clone was picked up a small number of times. This chain joins TRBV15 and TRBJ1-6, with D perhaps TRBD1 (5 bases). From germline, CDR1 is LNHNV and CDR2 YYDKDF (reference sequence). The V and J ends lost 0 bases and 8 bases respectively, with 17 bases between them. This CDR3 comprises 17 residues. This CDR3 is CATSRDGGTVVYSPLHF. The CDR3 coding sequence is TGTGCCACCAGCAGAGATGGGGGGACCGTTGTGTATTCACCCCTCCACTTT.

The gene calls are TRBV11-1 and TRBJ2-7; D gene ambiguous. The germline CDR1 and CDR2 sequences are SGHAT and FQDESV (reference sequence). V lost 0 bases and J lost 6, with 6 bases in between. The CDR3 runs to 12 residues. CDR3 region: CASSLATAEQYF. The CDR3 coding sequence is TGTGCCAGCAGCTTAGCCACGGCCGAGCAGTACTTC.

The gene calls are TRBV6-5 and TRBJ2-5; 12 bases are a match to TRBD2. This CDR3 has 13 amino acids. Germline CDR1 reads MNHEY; CDR2 reads SVGAGI. The V gene end was trimmed by 6 bases and the J gene end by 9 bases; junction bases not matched to a gene: 5. The CDR3 loop is CASRGLAGAAQYF. The CDR3 bases are TGTGCCAGCAGGGGACTAGCGGGCGCGGCCCAGTACTTC.

The chain is built from TRBV7-9 and TRBJ2-2; D possibly matches TRBD1 or TRBD2 (5 bases each). This CDR3 contains 14 residues. Germline CDR1 reads SEHNR; CDR2 reads FQNEAQ (reference sequence). V was cut by 2 bases and J by 4 bases, with 8 bases left in between. For the CDR3, the DNA is TGTGCCAGCAGCTTAACGGGGCCCACCGGGGAGCTGTTTTTT. Amino acid sequence: CASSLTGPTGELFF. The variable domain in full, completed from reference TRBV7-9 and TRBJ2-2, reads DTGVSQNPRHKITKRGQNVTFRCDPISEHNRLYWYRQTLGQGPEFLTYFQNEAQLEKSRLLSDRFSAERPKGSFSTLEIQRTEQGDSAMYLCASSLTGPTGELFFGEGSRLTVL.

The rearrangement links TRBV11-2 to TRBJ2-4; D is possibly TRBD2 (6 bases). Trimming took 2 bases from V and 8 from J, leaving 16 bases between them. The CDR3 contains 15 residues. Germline CDR1 SGHAT, CDR2 FQNNGV. This CDR3 is CASSLLEPREDIQYF. The CDR3 DNA follows: TGTGCCAGCAGCTTACTCGAGCCGCGGGAAGACATTCAGTACTTC.

This clone was recorded only once. The rearrangement joins TRBV5-1 to TRBJ2-5, with D uncertain. In germline, CDR1 is SGHRS, CDR2 YFSETQ. The CDR3 has 14 residues. V was clipped by 0 bases and J by 3 bases, with 9 bases between them. The CDR3 DNA reads as TGCGCCAGCAGCTTGGTCGGAAGTAAAGAGACCCAGTACTTC. The encoded protein is CASSLVGSKETQYF.

The V call is TRBV19, the J call TRBJ1-5, with 8 positions matching TRBD1. The trim removed 7 bases at V and 0 bases at J, leaving 11 bases unmatched. CDR1 and CDR2 (germline): LNHDA, SQIVND (reference sequence). This CDR3 is 17 amino acids long. The chain's CDR3 is CASKSITGGVSNQPQHF. The CDR3 DNA sequence: TGTGCCAGTAAATCCATAACAGGGGGGGTTAGCAATCAGCCCCAGCATTTT.

The V call is TRBV30, the J call TRBJ2-2; TRBD1 aligns across 7 bases. The germline V gene encodes CDR1 GTSNPN and CDR2 SVGIG (reference sequence). The CDR3 is 14 residues long. The ends lost 5 bases at V and 2 bases at J; junction bases unmatched: 5. DNA of the CDR3: TGTGCCTGGCTGACAGGGCTCAACACCGGGGAGCTGTTTTTT. Amino acid sequence: CAWLTGLNTGELFF.

The V gene is TRBV7-2, the J gene TRBJ2-7; 12 bases match TRBD2. The CDR3 has 17 residues. From germline, CDR1 is SGHTA and CDR2 FQGNSA. Trimming cost V 3 bases and J 3 bases; bases outside gene matches: 9. The CDR3 DNA sequence: TGTGCCAGCAGCTTGAGTGCTACTAGCGGGAGGATCTACGAGCAGTACTTC. Translating gives CASSLSATSGRIYEQYF.

The rearrangement uses TRBV5-1 and TRBJ2-7, with a tentative D call TRBD1 (6 bases). Trimming stripped 5 bases from V and 9 bases from J, with 24 bases between. Germline V gene lookup returns CDR1 SGHRS and CDR2 YFSETQ. CDR3 length equals 15 residues. The CDR3 protein is CASSSGQSPTKGQYF. In DNA, the CDR3 is TGCGCCAGCAGTTCCGGACAGTCCCCTACGAAGGGGCAGTACTTC.

This clone was observed once. The V call is TRBV5-4, the J call TRBJ1-2; 11 nucleotides align to TRBD1. V lost 4 bases and J lost 2; bases outside the gene matches: 10. The CDR3 is 17 residues long. The germline V gene has CDR1 SGHNT and CDR2 YYREEE (reference sequence). The CDR3 region is CASSTGTGGQLNYGYTF. The CDR3 region has the DNA TGTGCCAGCAGCACCGGGACAGGGGGGCAACTCAACTATGGCTACACCTTC.

This clone occurred once. J is TRBJ2-5 and V is TRBV19; D is unclear. Trimming cost V 3 bases and J 2 bases, with 4 bases left between them. This CDR3 is 12 amino acids long. Germline V CDR1 and CDR2: LNHDA, SQIVND (reference sequence). CDR3 bases: TGTGCCAGTAGTATGCAGCAAGAGACCCAGTACTTC. Translated, it gives CASSMQQETQYF.

This clone was found a few times. This chain joins TRBV11-1 and TRBJ1-2, with 8 bases fitting TRBD1. This CDR3 region has 14 residues. V gave up 3 bases and J gave up 4 bases; unmatched junction bases: 4. The germline V gene has CDR1 SGHAT and CDR2 FQDESV (reference sequence). CDR3: CASSFGQGSYGYTF. The CDR3 DNA sequence: TGTGCCAGCAGCTTCGGACAGGGTAGCTATGGCTACACCTTC.

In its sample, this clone was seen once. At the DNA level, this CDR3 is encoded by other sequences in the same sample as well. The gene calls are TRBV6-5 and TRBJ2-7; 13 nucleotides agree with TRBD2. CDR1 is MNHEY, CDR2 SVGAGI, per germline. The CDR3 has 14 residues. Trimming cost V 6 bases and J 6 bases; bases outside gene matches: 5. The CDR3 DNA reads TGTGCCAGCAGCCCACTAGCGGGAGGGGGCGAGCAGTACTTC. Protein sequence: CASSPLAGGGEQYF.

The chain recombines TRBV6-1 with TRBJ2-7; TRBD2 matches 9 bases. Germline values: CDR1 MNHNS, CDR2 SASEGT. CDR3 length equals 14 residues. V lost 7 bases to trimming and J lost 6 bases; unmatched junction nucleotides: 10. This CDR3 reads CASTLRGTSPEQYF. CDR3 nucleotide sequence: TGTGCCAGCACTCTCCGCGGGACTAGCCCCGAGCAGTACTTC.

The chain links TRBV6-1 to TRBJ2-3; a possible D gene is TRBD1 (5 bases). This CDR3 is 15 amino acids long. From germline, CDR1 is MNHNS and CDR2 SASEGT. Deletions cut 6 bases from V and 2 bases from J, with 15 bases between. The DNA for the CDR3 is TGTGCCAGCAGACTACAGGACAAATTCACAGATACGCAGTATTTT. Amino acids: CASRLQDKFTDTQYF.

The chain is built from TRBV19 and TRBJ2-2, with TRBD1 identical over 7 bases. In germline, CDR1 is LNHDA, CDR2 SQIVND (reference sequence). The CDR3 covers 16 residues. V lost 5 bases, J lost 0 bases, and 6 bases stayed unmatched. For the CDR3, the DNA is TGTGCCAGTAGTTCCGCCGGGACAGCGAACACCGGGGAGCTGTTTTTT. It specifies CASSSAGTANTGELFF.

This clone was observed once. The chain has TRBV18 and TRBJ2-3, with D perhaps TRBD1 (5 bases). Trimming pared 3 bases from V and 0 bases from J, leaving 19 bases between. CDR3 length: 18 amino acids. The germline V gene encodes CDR1 KGHSH and CDR2 LQKENI. The CDR3 sequence: CASSPISTESTSTDTQYF. The CDR3 DNA follows: TGTGCCAGCTCACCCATTTCGACAGAGTCTACTAGCACAGATACGCAGTATTTT.

The genes are TRBV5-6 and TRBJ2-2; 7 positions agree with TRBD1. Germline trimming cut 3 bases from V and 3 bases from J; bases unmatched to any gene: 5. The CDR3 extends over 15 amino acids. CDR1 is SGHDT, CDR2 YYEEEE, per germline. The CDR3 sequence is CASSSLGTDTGELFF. The CDR3 DNA is TGTGCCAGCAGCTCGCTAGGGACAGACACCGGGGAGCTGTTTTTT.

The rearrangement joins TRBV2 to TRBJ2-5, with 8 bases lining up with TRBD2. Germline V gene lookup returns CDR1 SNHLY and CDR2 FYNNEI. The CDR3 sequence is 21 residues long. The ends lost 0 bases at V and 1 base at J; junction bases unmatched: 19. In DNA, the CDR3 is TGTGCCAGCAGTGAAGCGCGGTTTCATGGCGGGAGGCCGACCCCCCAAGAGACCCAGTACTTC. Its translation: CASSEARFHGGRPTPQETQYF.

About this clone itself: Different DNA sequences within this sample yield the same CDR3. The V call is TRBV2, the J call TRBJ2-3; D not certain. Germline CDR1 and CDR2: SNHLY and FYNNEI. The ends were cut back, 7 bases at V and 2 bases at J, with 4 bases in the middle. CDR3 length: 11 amino acids. The CDR3 spells CASTYTDTQYF. CDR3 DNA: TGTGCCAGCACATACACAGATACGCAGTATTTT.

The chain recombines TRBV29-1 with TRBJ1-5, with D uncertain. Germline V gene sequence: CDR1 SQVTM, CDR2 ANQGSEA. The CDR3 is 12 amino acids. Trimming removed 4 bases at V and 4 bases at J, with 8 bases between. The CDR3 DNA follows: TGCAGCGTTGGGTCCCTTAATCAGCCCCAGCATTTT. Protein: CSVGSLNQPQHF.

A single count supports this clone. The V and J genes are TRBV30 and TRBJ2-7, with D possibly being TRBD2 (6 bases). The germline V gene has CDR1 GTSNPN and CDR2 SVGIG (reference sequence). The CDR3 runs 13 residues. The V end lost 3 bases, the J end lost 6 bases, and 15 bases lay between the germline ends. The CDR3: CAWRVSGVPEQYF. The CDR3 nucleotides read TGTGCCTGGAGAGTGTCGGGAGTACCCGAGCAGTACTTC. The full variable domain, its missing parts supplied by reference TRBV30 and TRBJ2-7, is SQTIHQWPATLVQPVGSPLSLECTVEGTSNPNLYWYRQAAGRGLQLLFYSVGIGQISSEVPQNLSASRPQDRQFILSSKKLLLSDSGFYLCAWRVSGVPEQYFGPGTRLTVT.